The rows below give T cell receptor beta chains drawn from one sample of a study of cytomegalovirus exposure and HLA in healthy donors. Using immunoSEQ multiplex PCR, the repertoire was profiled, and TCRdb retains in-frame clones only, with some absent. The sample totals about 160,000 clones. The sequencing sample was made of PBMCs. Receptors were obtained from a man under 40 in good health and CMV-seronegative. The CDR3 runs from the conserved cysteine through the conserved F or W. The order of the fields is V gene, J gene, CDR3 protein.

TRBV5-1	TRBJ2-5	CASSERKETQYF
TRBV2	TRBJ2-2	CASSYDRGHGELFF
TRBV5-6	TRBJ1-1	CASSQHGGEWTEAFF
TRBV7-9	TRBJ2-7	CASSLGAAGTAPFREQYF
TRBV5-8	TRBJ2-7	CASSLYTGVSHEQYF
TRBV5-1	TRBJ1-2	CASSSAGRVDGYTF
TRBV5-5	TRBJ1-1	CASSGGLNTEAFF
TRBV30	TRBJ1-5	CAWRDGQGVGVNQPQHF
TRBV27	TRBJ1-5	CASSLSITGGRQPQHF
TRBV30	TRBJ2-1	CAWKGKGLAGEREFF
TRBV28	TRBJ1-1	CASSFIRRTEAFF
TRBV5-1	TRBJ1-3	CASSRNTGSGNTIYF
TRBV7-9	TRBJ2-1	CASSFSGRTYNEQFF
TRBV5-1	NA	CASSPDSYEQYF
TRBV14	TRBJ2-3	CASSQVLTDTQYF
TRBV19	TRBJ1-1	CASSIVWGLTEAFF
TRBV2	TRBJ1-5	CASTGQGNQPQHF
TRBV6-6	TRBJ2-1	CASSYTRVSSYNEQFF
TRBV5-4	TRBJ2-1	CASSQEERSYNEQFF
TRBV5-1	TRBJ2-7	CASSPEDRIFDEQYF
TRBV5-4	TRBJ2-6	CAGLRRDVSSGANVLTF
TRBV28	TRBJ2-3	CASSFGSSGRAPDTQYF
TRBV4-1	TRBJ2-3	CASSQDNSGGTDTQYF
TRBV7-9	TRBJ2-7	CASSLARASSYEQYF
TRBV6-4	TRBJ2-3	CASSVTSGNADTQYF
TRBV7-8	TRBJ1-1	CASSLLRGKRGEAFF
TRBV29-1	TRBJ1-2	CSVAGQGASGGYTF
TRBV5-4	TRBJ2-1	CASSTGLAGEQFF
TRBV29-1	TRBJ1-2	CSVGRWRDGYTF
TRBV4-1	TRBJ2-3	CASSQGLALDTQYF
TRBV5-5	TRBJ1-1	CASSDSWRLRNTEAFF
TRBV27	TRBJ1-2	CASSLKQGGHGYTF
TRBV7-3	TRBJ2-5	CASSSGDGRETQYF
TRBV11-3	TRBJ1-1	CASSLGGTTEAFF
TRBV19	TRBJ2-7	CASVKREGSSYEQYF
TRBV28	TRBJ1-1	CASSLSGDRVNTEAFF
TRBV4-3	TRBJ1-1	CASSQANRVNTEAFF
TRBV7-3	TRBJ1-2	CASSQGTGGKNTF
TRBV11-3	TRBJ1-2	CASSLGGAGNYGYTF